This TCR beta chain appears in the sequencing data of a study of T cell responses to AZD1222 COVID-19 vaccine (dated by TCRdb to the early 2020s). At the level of the whole study: AZD1222 recipients with second doses at about 4 weeks or about 12 weeks were pooled, because spike-specific TCR depth and breadth did not differ between schedules. Enrollment into the trials was organized by age into subgroups of 18-55, 56-69 and 70-plus years, and those subgroups contained roughly 150, 30 and 60 TCR-sequenced participants, respectively. TCR sequencing was performed for about 240 trial participants, of whom 207 were given two doses of AZD1222 and 26 were given two doses of MenACWY control vaccine. What the authors observed across the whole study: The 56-69-year group was small, and its depth increase did not reach significance, likely because of low power. Vaccine-associated CD4 TCRs spanned the whole spike protein, with dominant responses in regions 160-218 and 743-854. A significant rise in spike-specific TCR breadth and depth was observed after two AZD1222 doses relative to day 0 and relative to MenACWY recipients. Conclusions about previously exposed vaccinees were limited because only six AZD1222 recipients were SARS-CoV-2 seropositive at baseline. Epitopes outside the regions mutated in the B.1.351 and B.1.1.7 variants were reportedly recognized by nearly half of the unique spike-specific TCRs. No day 14 peak-response samples were available, so repertoires were characterized only after the peak T cell response. Participants were mostly white British and included more females than males, and it was suggested by the authors that clonal diversity may have been underestimated.

Explained via the paper, the time point label denotes: baseline before first vaccination. Samples from vaccinated people were obtained from the UK trials COV001 and COV002, which included a single-blind randomized controlled phase 2/3 trial of AZD1222 (ChAdOx1 nCoV-19) in healthy adults. For TCRbeta chain sequencing, PBMC samples from trial participants were taken at day 0 and at day 28 after the second dose. A word on this clone: Its antigen has not been determined. Per-base qualities were not stored, and no clone one base away is much larger.

The CDR3 regions of human TCRbeta chains were analyzed by immunosequencing. Turning to the authors' computational methods: TCRs in the repertoires were compared against a reference library of SARS-CoV-2-specific TCRs that had been generated with the MIRA antigen-specificity platform. Breadth was defined as the fraction of unique TCRs that were SARS-CoV-2-associated. Depth was defined as the fraction of total T cells that were SARS-CoV-2-associated. Using the MIRA data, every spike-specific TCR was mapped to the spike region that the TCR reacted to and assigned to either a CD4 or a CD8 class. Log10-transformed breadth and depth values were compared by one-way ANOVA with Sidak's multiple comparisons tests. The clones in this table, taken by TCRdb from immuneACCESS, are in-frame only. Not every clone is retained; where verified, under half of the shortfall comes from an unresolved V gene, and the cause of the rest is unknown. Clone size and V and J calls were adopted from that table, with D and trimming inferred from the DNA. This sample has roughly 120,000 clones in its table, and 80% to 95% of those were observed once. Around 15% of the sample comes from the top ten.

From its cysteine to its phenylalanine, the CDR3 spans 14 amino acids. Only the CDR3 DNA stays, 42 bases, in frame from base 1. For CDR1 and CDR2, the germline V gene (reference sequence) lists WNHNN and SYGVQD. The trim is 6 bases for V and 0 bases for J, with a gap of 11 bases between the germline ends. Recombination linked TRBV10-1 to TRBJ2-5; the D gene is possibly TRBD1, with 5 bases matching. The sample in question was peripheral blood, obtained on day 0 of AZD1222 vaccination. This clonotype originated in an adult in good health. The DNA sequence is as follows: TGCGCCAGCAGCGAACCAGGGAACCAAGAGACCCAGTACTTC. Translated, this gives CASSEPGNQETQYF.